The rows below give T cell receptor beta chains drawn from one sample of a study of monozygotic twins with cystic fibrosis. The repertoire was sequenced with immunoSEQ multiplex PCR; TCRdb's copy has only in-frame clones and lacks some. This table holds approximately 8,700 clones, 90% to 95% found once. Sequencing was carried out using blood. These receptors all stem from a boy aged 2 to 10 with cystic fibrosis. Each CDR3 is given with its conserved first and last residue. A D gene is named only where the DNA matches it firmly. The size entry is marked missing in some rows and otherwise reads once, few, many or a size class.

j_gene | abundance | d_gene | v_gene | CDR3aa | CDR3nt
TRBJ1-5 | - | - | TRBV27 | CASSLGGRNQPQHF | TGTGCCAGCAGTTTAGGAGGTCGCAATCAGCCCCAGCATTTT
TRBJ1-4 | - | - | TRBV14 | CASSQGVYEKLFF | TGTGCCAGCAGCCAGGGGGTTTATGAAAAACTGTTTTTT
TRBJ1-2 | - | - | TRBV10-3 | CAISESREQKGNYGYTF | TGTGCCATCAGTGAGTCGCGAGAGCAGAAGGGTAACTATGGCTACACCTTC
TRBJ1-6 | - | - | TRBV25-1 | CASDSYNSPLHF | TGTGCCAGCGACTCCTATAATTCACCCCTCCACTTT
TRBJ2-1 | - | TRBD1 | TRBV7-8 | CASSLASTDRGKHEQFF | TGTGCCAGCAGCTTAGCGAGTACTGACAGGGGGAAACATGAGCAGTTCTTC
TRBJ1-6 | - | TRBD1 | TRBV27 | CASSPGTGGSPLHF | TGTGCCAGCAGTCCGGGGACAGGTGGTTCACCCCTCCACTTT
TRBJ2-5 | - | - | TRBV5-5 | CASSRTARGGGQETQYF | TGTGCCAGCAGCCGAACCGCCAGGGGAGGGGGTCAAGAGACCCAGTACTTC
TRBJ2-1 | - | TRBD2 | TRBV7-6 | CASSSWASGGPSSYNEQFF | TGTGCCAGCAGCTCGTGGGCGAGCGGGGGACCCTCATCCTACAATGAGCAGTTCTTC
TRBJ2-5 | - | TRBD2 | TRBV6-6 | CASSHPGLAGQTQYF | TGTGCCAGCAGTCACCCGGGACTAGCGGGACAGACCCAGTACTTC
TRBJ2-7 | - | - | TRBV6-5 | CASSPNGDSYEQYF | TGTGCCAGCAGCCCCAACGGGGACTCCTACGAGCAGTACTTC
TRBJ2-5 | - | - | TRBV7-8 | CASSFGGSQETQYF | TGTGCCAGCTCCTTCGGAGGGAGCCAAGAGACCCAGTACTTC
TRBJ2-3 | - | TRBD2 | TRBV6-5 | CASSYSGGNTDTQYF | TGTGCCAGCAGTTACTCGGGAGGGAACACAGATACGCAGTATTTT
TRBJ1-1 | - | - | TRBV2 | CASTLSRALEAFF | TGTGCCAGCACCCTGAGTCGGGCGCTTGAAGCTTTCTTT
TRBJ1-1 | - | - | TRBV9 | CASSPRPWGTEAFF | TGTGCCAGCAGCCCCCGCCCTTGGGGCACTGAAGCTTTCTTT
TRBJ1-1 | - | - | TRBV5-6 | CASSWHTEAFF | TGTGCCAGCAGCTGGCACACTGAAGCTTTCTTT
TRBJ1-6 | - | TRBD1 | TRBV9 | CASSPGGDNSPLHF | TGTGCCAGCAGCCCAGGGGGCGATAATTCACCCCTCCACTTT
TRBJ1-1 | - | - | TRBV30 | CAEQELNTEAFF | TGTGCCGAACAAGAATTGAACACTGAAGCTTTCTTT
TRBJ1-6 | few | - | TRBV6-5 | CASSLLRGSPLHF | TGTGCCAGCAGTCTACTCCGGGGGTCACCCCTCCACTTT
TRBJ1-2 | - | TRBD1 | TRBV19 | CASNPGTGDYGYTF | TGTGCCAGTAACCCCGGGACAGGTGACTATGGCTACACCTTC
TRBJ2-5 | once | - | TRBV5-1 | CASSLGVQSVGETQYF | TGCGCCAGCAGCTTGGGAGTACAGTCGGTCGGGGAGACCCAGTACTTC
TRBJ2-1 | once | TRBD2 | TRBV19 | CASSPSGLGLAGGNYNEQFF | TGTGCCAGTAGTCCTTCCGGTCTGGGACTAGCGGGGGGGAACTACAATGAGCAGTTCTTC
TRBJ2-7 | - | - | TRBV5-4 | CASRQSGFPSYEQYF | TGTGCCAGCAGGCAATCAGGGTTCCCCTCCTACGAGCAGTACTTC
TRBJ2-3 | - | - | TRBV11-3 | CASSLGGTADTQYF | TGTGCCAGCAGCTTAGGGGGAACCGCAGATACGCAGTATTTT
TRBJ1-6 | - | TRBD1 | TRBV5-1 | CASSGQGTINNSPLHF | TGCGCCAGCAGCGGACAGGGGACGATCAATAATTCACCCCTCCACTTT
TRBJ1-5 | - | - | TRBV27 | CASSTRTREGERLIYNQPQHF | TGTGCCAGCAGTACTCGGACTCGGGAGGGAGAGCGATTGATATACAATCAGCCCCAGCATTTT
TRBJ2-5 | - | TRBD2 | TRBV7-2 | CASSASSLAGDRQETQYF | TGTGCCAGCAGCGCCTCCTCACTAGCGGGGGACCGCCAAGAGACCCAGTACTTC
TRBJ2-3 | - | TRBD2 | TRBV7-8 | CASSSGGGGGPVDTQYF | TGTGCCAGCAGCTCCGGCGGGGGCGGGGGGCCGGTTGATACGCAGTATTTT
TRBJ2-7 | - | - | TRBV10-2 | CASSGLAFPYEQYF | TGCGCCAGCAGTGGTCTAGCGTTTCCATACGAGCAGTACTTC
TRBJ1-3 | - | TRBD1 | TRBV30 | CAWSPLGQAGNTIYF | TGTGCCTGGAGTCCCCTGGGACAGGCTGGAAACACCATATATTTT
TRBJ2-2 | - | - | TRBV30 | CAWRYEGRTNTGELFF | TGTGCCTGGAGGTACGAGGGAAGGACGAACACCGGGGAGCTGTTTTTT
TRBJ1-3 | - | - | TRBV21-1 | CASSREGGDGNTIYF | TGTGCCAGCAGCAGGGAAGGGGGAGATGGAAACACCATATATTTT
TRBJ2-5 | - | TRBD2 | TRBV5-8 | CASGSGGGLQETQYF | TGTGCCAGCGGGAGTGGCGGGGGACTTCAAGAGACCCAGTACTTC
TRBJ2-2 | - | - | TRBV6-5 | CASSHLATGELFF | TGTGCCAGCAGCCATCTAGCGACCGGGGAGCTGTTTTTT
TRBJ2-5 | - | TRBD1 | TRBV7-2 | CASSSTGGGQETQYF | TGTGCCAGCAGCTCGACAGGGGGTGGGCAAGAGACCCAGTACTTC
TRBJ2-7 | - | - | TRBV7-8 | CASSFSSSTYEQYF | TGTGCCAGCAGCTTCTCGTCCAGCACTTACGAGCAGTACTTC
TRBJ2-7 | - | - | TRBV5-6 | CASSFPPGVSYEQYF | TGTGCCAGCAGCTTCCCACCCGGGGTTAGCTACGAGCAGTACTTC
TRBJ1-1 | once | - | TRBV27 | CASRAFVGTEAFF | TGTGCCAGCAGGGCCTTTGTAGGAACTGAAGCTTTCTTT
TRBJ1-1 | - | - | TRBV6-5 | CASRQGMNTEAFF | TGTGCCAGCAGGCAGGGGATGAACACTGAAGCTTTCTTT
TRBJ2-2 | - | - | TRBV5-1 | CASSLASGIAGELFF | TGCGCCAGCAGCTTGGCTTCAGGGATTGCCGGGGAGCTGTTTTTT
TRBJ1-4 | few | - | TRBV7-9 | CASSLDGAQDEKLFF | TGTGCCAGCAGCTTAGATGGGGCGCAGGATGAAAAACTGTTTTTT
TRBJ1-1 | - | TRBD1 | TRBV14 | CASSGFQGDGTEAFF | TGTGCCAGCAGTGGGTTCCAGGGGGACGGCACTGAAGCTTTCTTT
TRBJ2-5 | - | - | TRBV5-6 | CASSLALETQYF | TGTGCCAGCAGCTTGGCACTAGAGACCCAGTACTTC
TRBJ2-1 | - | TRBD2 | TRBV6-6 | CASRVGGSSYNEQFF | TGTGCCAGCAGAGTCGGGGGGAGCTCCTACAATGAGCAGTTCTTC
TRBJ2-6 | - | - | TRBV9 | CASSVRSSGANVLTF | TGTGCCAGCAGCGTCCGAAGCTCTGGGGCCAACGTCCTGACTTTC
TRBJ2-1 | few | - | TRBV18 | CASSPTANEQFF | TGTGCCAGCTCACCTACGGCCAATGAGCAGTTCTTC
TRBJ1-6 | - | - | TRBV10-3 | CAISEGQYGSPLHF | TGTGCCATCAGTGAGGGGCAGTATGGATCACCCCTCCACTTT
TRBJ1-2 | - | - | TRBV7-2 | CASSLSDSPNYGYTF | TGTGCCAGCAGCTTATCGGACAGTCCTAACTATGGCTACACCTTC
TRBJ2-1 | once | - | TRBV5-1 | CASSFGASSYNEQFF | TGCGCCAGCAGCTTCGGGGCGAGCTCCTACAATGAGCAGTTCTTC
TRBJ2-1 | - | - | TRBV6-5 | CASSLNTRHEQFF | TGTGCCAGCAGTTTAAACACTAGGCATGAGCAGTTCTTC
TRBJ2-7 | - | - | TRBV5-1 | CARGLGALSYEQYF | TGCGCCAGGGGGCTAGGGGCCCTCTCCTACGAGCAGTACTTC